The entry that follows covers one T cell receptor beta chain sequence. This entry comes from a study of blood T cell repertoires in COVID-19. Across the study: Acute-phase and convalescent COVID-19 samples originated in the United States, Italy and Spain. From T cells, B-cell-depleted T cells, or PBMCs came the material, which was cDNA or gDNA.

Under the authors' procedure: Amplifying reference gene primers gave estimates of nucleated cell counts. The table came from immunoSEQ multiplex PCR; TCRdb's copy has only in-frame clones and leaves some out. The V and J calls and clone size come from that table; D and trimming were worked out from the DNA. The sample holds some 150,000 clones; approximately 90% are singletons and the top ten take roughly 1.6%. V was trimmed by 0 bases and J by 0 bases, leaving 16 bases between them. Germline CDR1 is SGHKS and CDR2 is YYEKEE (reference sequence). The CDR3 is 18 amino acids. The source is a woman in her forties or fifties with acute or convalescent COVID-19. V usage is TRBV5-5 and J usage is TRBJ1-3; D is unclear. The specimen sequenced was peripheral blood. The chain's CDR3 is CASSLARERLSSGNTIYF. For the CDR3, the DNA is TGTGCCAGCAGCTTGGCTCGCGAGAGACTGAGCTCTGGAAACACCATATATTTT.